Following are 21 T cell receptor beta chains from one sample sequenced in a study of identical twins. Each CDR3 protein gets one entry after TCRdb re-called the 5' RACE reads with MiXCR. The table has more than 1.5 million distinct CDR3 sequences, more than 30% seen once; the top ten hold 0.25% to 0.3%. Sequencing input: cord blood. Source of these receptors: a newborn girl in good health.

A few counts support this clonotype. V and J are TRBV12-5 and TRBJ2-1; TRBD2 agrees at 14 bases. This CDR3 contains 16 residues. The germline V gene has CDR1 LGHNT and CDR2 FRNRAP. J gave up 10 bases and V 1 base, and 6 bases lay outside the gene matches. CDR3 coding DNA: TGTGCTAGTGGTTTGGCAGGACTAGCGGGAGGAGGGGAGCAGTTCTTC. This translates into CASGLAGLAGGGEQFF.

This CDR3 reads CASRPPSGKGIHEQYF. CDR3 in DNA: TGTGCCAGCAGGCCTCCTTCCGGGAAGGGGATCCACGAGCAGTACTTC. The chain recombines TRBV6-7 with TRBJ2-7; D may match TRBD1 or TRBD2 (5 bases each). TRBV6-7 is flagged as an ORF with uncertain function. The CDR3 contains 16 residues. Trimming stripped 6 bases from V and 5 bases from J, with 23 bases between.

This clonotype was observed at least ten times. This chain uses TRBV28 with TRBJ1-2; 8 positions agree with TRBD1. The CDR3 loop spans 14 amino acids. Germline V gene sequence: CDR1 MDHEN, CDR2 SYDVKM. V gave up 4 bases and J gave up 4 bases; unmatched junction bases: 5. CDR3 coding DNA: TGTGCCAGCAGTTCAAGTGGGACAGGCTATGGCTACACCTTC. Translated: CASSSSGTGYGYTF.

The chain couples TRBV30 to TRBJ2-1; possibly TRBD1 or TRBD2 for D (5 bases each). Between the trimmed V and J ends, which lost 0 bases and 10 bases, there was a span of 13 bases. The germline V gene has CDR1 GTSNPN and CDR2 SVGIG (reference sequence). The CDR3 is 13 residues long. The CDR3: CAWSVGVSYEQFF. CDR3 nucleotides: TGTGCCTGGAGTGTGGGGGTTTCCTACGAGCAGTTCTTC. Filled out from reference TRBV30 and TRBJ2-1, the complete variable domain reads SQTIHQWPATLVQPVGSPLSLECTVEGTSNPNLYWYRQAAGRGLQLLFYSVGIGQISSEVPQNLSASRPQDRQFILSSKKLLLSDSGFYLCAWSVGVSYEQFFGPGTRLTVL.

The CDR3 loop reads CASSLNSGTANQPQHF. Written as DNA, the CDR3 is TGCGCCAGCAGCCTAAATTCCGGGACAGCTAATCAGCCCCAGCATTTT. The chain joins TRBV4-1 to TRBJ1-5, with TRBD1 identical over 7 bases. Per the germline V gene, CDR1 is MGHRA and CDR2 is YSYEKL. The V segment lost 4 bases and the J segment 4 bases; nucleotides outside the gene matches: 10. The length of the CDR3 is 16 residues.

This clonotype was seen ten or more times. The V gene is TRBV29-1, the J gene TRBJ2-7; 10 bases agree with TRBD1. The CDR3 extends over 13 amino acids. CDR1 is SQVTM, CDR2 ANQGSEA, per germline. V was clipped by 5 bases and J by 3 bases; unmatched bases: 4. Here the CDR3 reads CSVRTGGNYEQYF. CDR3 nucleotide sequence: TGCAGCGTTCGGACAGGGGGAAACTACGAGCAGTACTTC.

The rearrangement uses TRBV7-2 and TRBJ1-5; 8 bases align to TRBD1. The CDR3 has 15 residues. Trimming cost V 4 bases and J 2 bases; bases outside gene matches: 4. CDR1 SGHTA and CDR2 FQGNSA come from the germline V gene. The CDR3 sequence: CASSYSRGRNQPQHF. CDR3 bases: TGTGCCAGCAGCTATAGCAGGGGGCGCAATCAGCCCCAGCATTTT.

This clonotype is a singleton in its sample. The rearrangement uses TRBV7-9 and TRBJ2-3; D might be TRBD1 (5 bases). Trimming removed 1 base at V and 2 bases at J, with 13 bases between. The CDR3 has 16 amino acids. Germline CDR1 and CDR2: SEHNR and FQNEAQ (reference sequence). Here the CDR3 reads CASSLDPRQYTDTQYF. CDR3 nucleotides: TGTGCCAGCAGCTTAGATCCCCGACAGTACACAGATACGCAGTATTTT. The full variable domain, its missing parts supplied by reference TRBV7-9 and TRBJ2-3, is DTGVSQNPRHKITKRGQNVTFRCDPISEHNRLYWYRQTLGQGPEFLTYFQNEAQLEKSRLLSDRFSAERPKGSFSTLEIQRTEQGDSAMYLCASSLDPRQYTDTQYFGPGTRLTVL.

The CDR3 coding sequence is TGCAGTGCTAGGCGTAGCCCGATAGCCAAAAACATTCAGTACTTC. Protein: CSARRSPIAKNIQYF. V is TRBV20-1 and J is TRBJ2-4, with unresolved D. V was cut by 3 bases and J by 0 bases, with 12 bases left in between. From germline, CDR1 is DFQATT and CDR2 SNEGSKA (reference sequence). This CDR3 has 15 residues.

The chain joins TRBV20-1 to TRBJ2-3; 13 bases map to TRBD2. Trimming at V came to 5 bases and at J to 4 bases, leaving 6 bases not matched to a gene. The CDR3 is 15 residues long. Germline V lookup: CDR1 DFQATT, CDR2 SNEGSKA (reference sequence). DNA of the CDR3: TGCAGTGCTCCAACTAGCGGGGGGGCGGCAGATACGCAGTATTTT. Its protein is CSAPTSGGAADTQYF.

The V call is TRBV29-1, the J call TRBJ2-7; the match to TRBD2 covers 9 bases. From germline, CDR1 is SQVTM and CDR2 ANQGSEA. The J segment lost 3 bases and the V segment lost 6 bases, leaving 12 bases of the junction unmatched. There are 15 residues in the CDR3. CDR3 residues: CSVAHGTSSSYEQYF. The CDR3 region has the DNA TGCAGCGTCGCTCATGGGACTAGCTCAAGCTACGAGCAGTACTTC.

This clonotype showed up just a few times. The gene calls are TRBV19 and TRBJ2-1, with TRBD2 as a possible D gene (6 bases). This CDR3 has 15 amino acids. Per the germline V gene, CDR1 is LNHDA and CDR2 is SQIVND (reference sequence). V was clipped by 1 base and J by 2 bases, with 9 bases between them. The CDR3 sequence is CASSIGGDPYNEQFF. The DNA of the CDR3 is TGTGCCAGTAGTATAGGGGGGGACCCCTACAATGAGCAGTTCTTC.

This rearrangement joins TRBV12-3 or TRBV12-4 to TRBJ2-1; 14 bases match TRBD2. The J call may not be correct, given that the DNA end is closer to TRBJ2-7. The CDR3 totals 15 residues. CDR3: CASRIGTSGSNEQYF. The CDR3 DNA reads as TGTGCCAGCAGAATCGGGACTAGCGGGAGCAATGAGCAGTACTTC.

The rearrangement links TRBV4-1 to TRBJ1-2; D is unresolved. The length of the CDR3 is 14 residues. Looked up from germline, CDR1 is MGHRA and CDR2 is YSYEKL. V was pared by 1 base and J by 4 bases, with 10 bases between. The CDR3 coding sequence is TGCGCCAGCAGCCAAGGAGTAGACATCTATGGCTACACCTTC. Translation: CASSQGVDIYGYTF.

CDR3 DNA sequence: TGCGCCAGCAGCTTGTCGCCGGGACAGGGGTATGAAAAACTGTTTTTT. This gives the protein CASSLSPGQGYEKLFF. V gene TRBV5-1 combines with J gene TRBJ1-4; TRBD1 matches 10 bases. With V trimmed by 1 base and J by 6 bases, 6 bases remained unmatched. Germline CDR1 SGHRS, CDR2 YFSETQ. There are 16 residues in the CDR3.

This clonotype was observed a few times. CDR3 sequence (DNA): TGTGCCAGCAGCCGTCACAGGGTGTCGGAAAAACTGTTTTTT. This translates into CASSRHRVSEKLFF. V and J are TRBV12-3 or TRBV12-4 and TRBJ1-4; D is perhaps TRBD1 (6 bases). The V and J ends lost 6 bases and 8 bases respectively, with 16 bases between them. The CDR3 contains 14 residues.

The V gene is TRBV20-1, the J gene TRBJ1-4; maybe TRBD1 (6 bases). Trimming removed 0 bases at V and 3 bases at J, with 14 bases between. Germline CDR1 reads DFQATT; CDR2 reads SNEGSKA (reference sequence). CDR3 size: 16 residues. The CDR3, as DNA: TGCAGTGCTAGAGAGGGGGGGGCCTCCCCTAATGAAAAACTGTTTTTT. This codes for CSAREGGASPNEKLFF.

V is TRBV2 and J is TRBJ2-7, with 11 bases matching TRBD1. The ends lost 7 bases at V and 5 bases at J; junction bases unmatched: 7. Germline values: CDR1 SNHLY, CDR2 FYNNEI. This CDR3 contains 14 residues. The CDR3 DNA reads TGTGCCAGCAACGGACAGGGGGCCGTAAACGAGCAGTACTTC. This translates into CASNGQGAVNEQYF.

This clonotype occurred a few times. This chain joins TRBV7-2 and TRBJ2-1; the D gene is possibly TRBD2 (6 bases). Looked up from germline, CDR1 is SGHTA and CDR2 is FQGNSA. Trimming left V 3 bases short and J 10 bases short, with 13 bases between. The CDR3 is made up of 13 amino acids. CDR3 region: CASSFLSRGEQFF. The CDR3 DNA sequence: TGTGCCAGCAGCTTCTTATCTCGGGGGGAGCAGTTCTTC.

V is TRBV5-1 and J is TRBJ1-1; possibly TRBD1 for D (6 bases). The V and J ends lost 0 bases and 10 bases respectively, with 13 bases between them. CDR3 length: 13 residues. Germline CDR1 and CDR2: SGHRS and YFSETQ. CDR3 in amino acids: CASSLAGGGVAFF. CDR3 nucleotide sequence: TGCGCCAGCAGCTTGGCCGGGGGGGGCGTAGCTTTCTTT. The variable domain in full, with the rest retrieved from reference TRBV5-1 and TRBJ1-1, is KAGVTQTPRYLIKTRGQQVTLSCSPISGHRSVSWYQQTPGQGLQFLFEYFSETQRNKGNFPGRFSGRQFSNSRSEMNVSTLELGDSALYLCASSLAGGGVAFFGQGTRLTVV.

This chain connects TRBV3-1 to TRBJ2-3; no reliable D call. The CDR3 is made up of 13 amino acids. Germline V lookup: CDR1 LGHDT, CDR2 YNNKEL (reference sequence). Trimming stripped 4 bases from V and 7 bases from J, with 12 bases between. The CDR3 DNA follows: TGTGCCAGCAGCCCGTTTAGATCACATACGCAGTATTTT. Residues: CASSPFRSHTQYF.